The 3 T cell receptor beta chains presented below share a single source sample, sequenced in a study of T cell responses to AZD1222 COVID-19 vaccine. Profiled with immunoSEQ multiplex PCR; TCRdb holds only in-frame clones, not every one. The repertoire includes roughly 120,000 clones, about 87% of them detected once, and 4.4% sits in the top ten. This specimen consisted of peripheral blood, obtained on day 0 of AZD1222 vaccination. All receptors come from an adult in good health.

This chain joins TRBV9 and TRBJ1-5; D unresolved. The V gene's germline CDR1 is SGDLS and CDR2 YYNGEE. V was clipped by 0 bases and J by 5 bases, with 6 bases between them. CDR3 length: 13 residues. The CDR3 DNA reads as TGTGCCAGCAGCGTAGACCCCGATCAGCCCCAGCATTTT. This encodes CASSVDPDQPQHF.

V is TRBV12-2 and J is TRBJ2-7; the D segment call TRBD2 is taken from the table without a DNA check. TRBV12-2 is classified as a pseudogene. The CDR3 runs to 18 residues. CDR3 in DNA: TGTGCAAGTCGCTTAGAGGCTAGCGGGAGGGGTTTATCCTACGAGCAGTACTTC. This encodes CASRLEASGRGLSYEQYF.

This clone showed up just once. V usage is TRBV19 and J usage is TRBJ1-2, with 7 nucleotides matching TRBD1. The CDR3 has 15 amino acids. J lost 4 bases, V lost 6 bases, and 11 bases had no gene match. Germline V gives CDR1 LNHDA, CDR2 SQIVND (reference sequence). The CDR3 protein is CASSLEDRPLYGYTF. The CDR3 DNA sequence: TGTGCCAGTAGCCTCGAGGACAGGCCTCTCTATGGCTACACCTTC.